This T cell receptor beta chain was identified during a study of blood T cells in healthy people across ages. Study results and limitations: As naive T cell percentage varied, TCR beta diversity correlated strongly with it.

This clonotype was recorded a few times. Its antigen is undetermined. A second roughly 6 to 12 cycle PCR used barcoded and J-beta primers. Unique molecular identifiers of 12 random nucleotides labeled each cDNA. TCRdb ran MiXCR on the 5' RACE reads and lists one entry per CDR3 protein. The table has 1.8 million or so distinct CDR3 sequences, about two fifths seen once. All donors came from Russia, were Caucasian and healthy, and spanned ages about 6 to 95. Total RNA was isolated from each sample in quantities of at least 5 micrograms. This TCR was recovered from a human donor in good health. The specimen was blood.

CDR3 in amino acids: CAPTADYPTYEQYF. The CDR3 DNA sequence: TGTGCCCCTACAGCAGATTACCCAACCTACGAGCAGTACTTC. The gene calls are TRBV19 and TRBJ2-7; no reliable D call. The CDR3 has 14 residues. V shed 11 bases and J shed 2 bases, with 19 bases lying between them. Germline CDR1 and CDR2: LNHDA and SQIVND (reference sequence).